This T cell receptor (beta chain) came from a study of CD8+CD57+ T cells in acquired aplastic anemia. Notes on the study in general: Any difference that existed in CD8+ Simpson's diversity between patients and controls was not significant.

This clonotype was counted a few times. What it recognizes is unknown. A read error may be the cause here, since a much bigger clone is one base away. CDR3 and TCR beta VDJ profiling relied on a genomic DNA template. TCRdb redid the calling of the reads with MiXCR, one entry per CDR3 protein. The sample records more than 200,000 distinct CDR3 sequences, roughly 50% being singletons. Selection for sequencing was limited to patients who had shown CD8+CD57+ cell expansion by flow cytometry. As a group, the patients uniformly had severe acquired aplastic anemia. The TCR originated in a human donor with aplastic anemia. Material: sorted CD4+, CD8+, or CD8+CD57+ T cells (not recorded which) from PBMCs.

The DNA for the CDR3 is TGTGCCAGTAGTATAGAAACAGGGGTAAATGTTGAGCAGCTCTTC. Its translation: CASSIETGVNVEQLF. The rearrangement joins TRBV19 to TRBJ2-1, with 7 bases aligning to TRBD1. CDR3 length equals 15 residues. CDR1 and CDR2 (germline): LNHDA, SQIVND (reference sequence).